These 30 T cell receptor beta chains share one sample of origin, sequenced in a study of cytomegalovirus exposure and HLA in healthy donors. PCR involved 60 Vbeta and 13 Jbeta primers. The data were produced by immunoSEQ multiplex PCR, yet TCRdb's version contains in-frame clones alone and is incomplete. The sample records 130,000 to 150,000 clones, around 84% being singletons. Input material: PBMCs. These receptors all stem from a boy between 2 and 10 years old in good health and CMV-seronegative.

This sequence joins TRBV5-1 and TRBJ2-5, with TRBD2 matching over 8 bases. The CDR3 has 17 amino acids. In germline, CDR1 is SGHRS, CDR2 YFSETQ. V lost 0 bases, J lost 3 bases, and 10 bases stayed unmatched. CDR3 sequence reads: CASSLAIGLATEETQYF. The CDR3 coding sequence is TGCGCCAGCAGCTTGGCTATAGGACTAGCCACCGAAGAGACCCAGTACTTC.

This chain connects TRBV10-3 to TRBJ1-4; 9 bases fit TRBD1. This CDR3 region has 15 residues. J was trimmed by 10 bases and V by 1 base; bases with no gene match: 7. CDR1 and CDR2 (germline): ENHRY, SYGVKD. Written as DNA, the CDR3 is TGTGCCATCAGTGAGTTCGAGGGACAGGGTGGAAAACTGTTTTTT. Translated, it gives CAISEFEGQGGKLFF.

The V and J genes are TRBV7-9 and TRBJ2-5; 8 bases fit TRBD2. The last part of the DNA fits TRBJ2-7 better; the J call may be wrong. Germline CDR1 and CDR2: SEHNR and FQNEAQ (reference sequence). This CDR3 contains 17 residues. This chain's CDR3 is CASSLVASGHTAYEQYF. In DNA form, the CDR3 reads TGTGCCAGCAGCTTAGTTGCTAGCGGGCACACCGCCTACGAGCAGTACTTC.

This clone has a handful of counts. The J gene is TRBJ2-7, the V gene TRBV5-6, with D unclear. This CDR3 has 11 amino acids. CDR1 and CDR2 from the germline V gene are SGHDT and YYEEEE. V was pared by 2 bases and J by 6 bases, with 6 bases between. CDR3 bases: TGTGCCAGCAGCTTACTGTCCGAGCAGTACTTC. It yields the protein CASSLLSEQYF.

The J gene is TRBJ1-1, the V gene TRBV5-1, with TRBD1 identical over 7 bases. The CDR3 length is 13 residues. Germline values: CDR1 SGHRS, CDR2 YFSETQ. With V trimmed by 1 base and J by 8 bases, 5 bases remained unmatched. CDR3 amino acids: CASSLRGTEEAFF. The DNA for the CDR3 is TGCGCCAGCAGCTTGAGGGGGACAGAAGAAGCTTTCTTT.

The chain uses TRBV5-6 and TRBJ1-5; 7 bases are shared with TRBD1. There are 16 residues in the CDR3. With V trimmed by 4 bases and J by 1 base, 8 bases remained unmatched. CDR1 and CDR2 (germline): SGHDT, YYEEEE. The DNA of the CDR3 is TGTGCCAGCAGCCCGAGGGGGCGCGGAAGCAATCAGCCCCAGCATTTT. Its translation: CASSPRGRGSNQPQHF.

The genes are TRBV7-9 and TRBJ2-3, with 7 bases identical to TRBD2. CDR1 and CDR2 from the germline V gene are SEHNR and FQNEAQ (reference sequence). Trimming took 1 base from V and 1 from J; bases not matched to a gene: 2. The CDR3 is 15 residues long. DNA of the CDR3: TGTGCCAGCAGCTTAGGGGAGGGGCGCACAGATACGCAGTATTTT. As protein: CASSLGEGRTDTQYF.

This sequence joins TRBV7-2 and TRBJ2-7; a possible D gene is TRBD1 (5 bases). The CDR3 loop spans 14 amino acids. In germline, CDR1 is SGHTA, CDR2 FQGNSA. With 4 bases removed from V and 3 bases from J, the gap between germline ends came to 13 bases. The CDR3 loop is CASSSRTPNYEQYF. CDR3 DNA: TGTGCCAGCAGCTCCAGGACACCCAACTACGAGCAGTACTTC.

The table lists this clone with a count of one. CDR3 nucleotide sequence: TGTGCCACCAACAAGTCGTGGTCCTACTATGGCTACACCTTC. It yields the protein CATNKSWSYYGYTF. J is TRBJ1-2 and V is TRBV10-3; D is unclear. Germline-derived CDR1 and CDR2 are ENHRY and SYGVKD. Trimming pared 10 bases from V and 3 bases from J, leaving 18 bases between. The CDR3 contains 14 residues.

The gene calls are TRBV25-1 and TRBJ2-4; D not certain. The CDR3 extends over 16 amino acids. The germline V gene has CDR1 MGHDK and CDR2 SYGVNS. V shed 4 bases and J shed 0 bases, with 13 bases lying between them. The CDR3 DNA reads TGTGCCAGCAGTGTCGACGCCACGGGAGCCAAAAACATTCAGTACTTC. Amino acid sequence: CASSVDATGAKNIQYF.

This rearrangement joins TRBV5-6 to TRBJ2-7; TRBD1 agrees at 7 bases. The V segment lost 3 bases and the J segment 2 bases; nucleotides outside the gene matches: 8. The CDR3 is 15 amino acids. Germline CDR1 and CDR2: SGHDT and YYEEEE. CDR3: CASSSSTGWAYEQYF. For the CDR3, the DNA is TGTGCCAGCAGCTCATCGACAGGGTGGGCCTACGAGCAGTACTTC. Variable domain in full (rest from reference TRBV5-6 and TRBJ2-7): DAGVTQSPTHLIKTRGQQVTLRCSPKSGHDTVSWYQQALGQGPQFIFQYYEEEERQRGNFPDRFSGHQFPNYSSELNVNALLLGDSALYLCASSSSTGWAYEQYFGPGTRLTVT.

A word on this clone: Distinct nucleotide sequences in the sample also encode this CDR3. The gene calls are TRBV7-8 and TRBJ2-5; D perhaps matches TRBD2 (6 bases). Trimming took off 5 bases at V and 3 bases at J, with 19 bases between the two ends. Germline V gives CDR1 SGHVS, CDR2 FQNEAQ. The CDR3 consists of 16 residues. The CDR3: CASSEGGRRVKETQYF. The CDR3 DNA sequence: TGTGCCAGCAGCGAAGGCGGCAGGAGGGTAAAAGAGACCCAGTACTTC.

The V call is TRBV6-1, the J call TRBJ2-3, with no clear D. V was cut by 3 bases and J by 8 bases, with 12 bases left in between. Germline V gene sequence: CDR1 MNHNS, CDR2 SASEGT. The CDR3 is 13 residues long. This CDR3 is CASSDLSSVTQYF. As DNA, the CDR3 is TGTGCCAGCAGTGACCTTAGCAGTGTTACGCAGTATTTT.

V is TRBV5-1 and J is TRBJ2-7, with D maybe TRBD1 (6 bases). The V gene lost 1 base and the J gene lost 4 bases, with 12 bases spanning the gap. The germline gives CDR1 SGHRS, CDR2 YFSETQ. The CDR3 has 14 residues. The CDR3 region is CASSLRGGMYEQYF. CDR3 nucleotides: TGCGCCAGCAGCTTGCGAGGGGGAATGTACGAGCAGTACTTC.

The chain recombines TRBV7-2 with TRBJ1-1, with D possibly matching TRBD1 (6 bases). In germline, CDR1 is SGHTA, CDR2 FQGNSA. There are 15 residues in the CDR3. Trimming pared 5 bases from V and 5 bases from J, leaving 18 bases between. DNA for the CDR3: TGTGCCAGCAGCCATGCAGGGGACCCGGGAACTGAAGCTTTCTTT. Amino acid sequence: CASSHAGDPGTEAFF.

This chain joins TRBV10-2 and TRBJ1-2; no reliable D call. CDR1 WSHSY and CDR2 SAAADI come from the germline V gene. The CDR3 has 15 residues. The V and J ends lost 7 bases and 0 bases respectively, with 15 bases between them. CDR3 protein: CASTRGGNTNYGYTF. The CDR3, as DNA: TGCGCCAGCACCCGAGGTGGAAACACTAACTATGGCTACACCTTC.

V usage is TRBV11-2 and J usage is TRBJ2-1; 7 positions match TRBD1. The V segment lost 2 bases and the J segment 7 bases; nucleotides outside the gene matches: 11. The germline V gene has CDR1 SGHAT and CDR2 FQNNGV. This CDR3 spans 16 amino acids. This chain's CDR3 is CASSLMGTGAHNEQFF. The DNA for the CDR3 is TGTGCCAGCAGCTTAATGGGAACAGGGGCACATAATGAGCAGTTCTTC.

The chain carries TRBV5-5 and TRBJ2-7; TRBD1 might be the D (5 bases). Per germline, CDR1 SGHKS and CDR2 YYEKEE (reference sequence). The CDR3 consists of 17 residues. With 1 base removed from V and 0 bases from J, the gap between germline ends came to 17 bases. CDR3 protein: CASSLIASDSTSYEQYF. The CDR3 DNA reads as TGTGCCAGCAGCTTGATAGCCTCCGACAGTACCTCCTACGAGCAGTACTTC. Using reference TRBV5-5 and TRBJ2-7 for the parts outside the CDR3, the full variable domain is DAGVTQSPTHLIKTRGQQVTLRCSPISGHKSVSWYQQVLGQGPQFIFQYYEKEERGRGNFPDRFSARQFPNYSSELNVNALLLGDSALYLCASSLIASDSTSYEQYFGPGTRLTVT.

V usage is TRBV28 and J usage is TRBJ1-1; 8 positions agree with TRBD1. With V trimmed by 5 bases and J by 1 base, 6 bases remained unmatched. This CDR3 is 15 amino acids long. Germline CDR1 MDHEN, CDR2 SYDVKM. The CDR3 DNA reads as TGTGCCAGCAGTCGACGGACAGGGCGGAACACTGAAGCTTTCTTT. Protein sequence: CASSRRTGRNTEAFF.

The chain links TRBV4-2 to TRBJ2-7, with D hard to call. The CDR3 totals 13 residues. V shed 0 bases and J shed 4 bases, with 7 bases lying between them. CDR1 LGHNA and CDR2 YNFKEQ come from the germline V gene. The CDR3, as DNA: TGTGCCAGCAGCCAAGAAAGGAGATACGAGCAGTACTTC. Protein sequence: CASSQERRYEQYF.

The chain combines TRBV6-1 with TRBJ2-1; 10 nucleotides match TRBD1. Per the germline V gene, CDR1 is MNHNS and CDR2 is SASEGT. The CDR3 is 20 amino acids. With V trimmed by 2 bases and J by 1 base, 14 bases remained unmatched. The CDR3 region has the DNA TGTGCCAGCAGTGAACCGTGGACAGGGGGTCGGGATGGGTCCTACAATGAGCAGTTCTTC. It yields the protein CASSEPWTGGRDGSYNEQFF.

V is TRBV11-2 and J is TRBJ1-6; D remains ambiguous. This CDR3 spans 17 amino acids. Per germline, CDR1 SGHAT and CDR2 FQNNGV. The V end lost 5 bases, the J end lost 4 bases, and 18 bases lay between the germline ends. CDR3 DNA: TGTGCCAGCAGCCTCAGTGTTTCAGGCCTTTATAATTCACCCCTCCACTTT. The encoded protein is CASSLSVSGLYNSPLHF.

The chain is built from TRBV7-3 and TRBJ2-1, with 10 bases that match TRBD1. The V and J ends lost 4 bases and 9 bases, in that order; junction bases with no gene match: 9. The germline V gene encodes CDR1 SGHTA and CDR2 FQGTGA. This CDR3 has 15 residues. The CDR3 nucleotides are TGTGCCAGCAGCTCCTTGACAGGGGGCGTTACTGAGCAGTTCTTC. Translated: CASSSLTGGVTEQFF.

In regard to this clone: A read error may account for a junction end that differs from germline. This sequence joins TRBV7-9 and TRBJ1-2; D is perhaps TRBD1 (5 bases). The CDR3 contains 15 residues. CDR1 and CDR2 (germline): SEHNR, FQNEAQ (reference sequence). CDR3 DNA: TGTTCCAGCAGCTTAGTTGTTAGGGCAGGGAAAGGCTACACCTTC. Protein sequence: CSSSLVVRAGKGYTF.

The V and J genes are TRBV2 and TRBJ1-5; D is ambiguous. CDR1 is SNHLY, CDR2 FYNNEI, per germline. The length of the CDR3 is 15 residues. The germline V and J ends were trimmed by 8 bases and 3 bases, with 17 bases remaining between them. The CDR3 region has the DNA TGTGCCAGCGTATCCGGAGAACACCCCAATCAGCCCCAGCATTTT. It codes for CASVSGEHPNQPQHF.

This clone was observed once. The rearrangement uses TRBV7-8 and TRBJ2-1, with 14 bases fitting TRBD2. V lost 1 base to trimming and J lost 4 bases; unmatched junction nucleotides: 9. This CDR3 has 19 residues. Looked up from germline, CDR1 is SGHVS and CDR2 is FQNEAQ. For the CDR3, the DNA is TGTGCCAGCAGCTTAGTGGCGGGACTAGCGGGAGTAGGGTACAATGAGCAGTTCTTC. This codes for CASSLVAGLAGVGYNEQFF.

The sample holds one count of this clone. The chain uses TRBV6-6 and TRBJ1-5, with D perhaps TRBD1 (5 bases). The CDR3 contains 14 residues. Germline CDR1 reads MNHNY; CDR2 reads SVGAGI (reference sequence). Trimming took 3 bases from V and 4 from J, leaving 10 bases between them. The CDR3: CASSYFQGNQPQHF. In DNA form, the CDR3 reads TGTGCCAGCAGTTATTTTCAGGGTAATCAGCCCCAGCATTTT.

The gene calls are TRBV11-2 and TRBJ2-5; D ambiguous. The CDR3 is 15 residues long. Trimming removed 5 bases from V and 1 base from J, with 14 bases in between. Germline CDR1 SGHAT, CDR2 FQNNGV. The CDR3 sequence is CASSPSASGQETQYF. In DNA, the CDR3 is TGTGCCAGCAGCCCGTCGGCTTCGGGCCAAGAGACCCAGTACTTC.

This clone turned up a few times. The chain has TRBV5-1 and TRBJ1-1; TRBD1 is a possible D gene (5 bases). CDR3 length: 14 amino acids. Germline V lookup: CDR1 SGHRS, CDR2 YFSETQ. V lost 3 bases to trimming and J lost 1 base, with 10 bases between them. The CDR3 loop reads CASSSGYSNTEAFF. As DNA, the CDR3 is TGCGCCAGCAGCTCAGGGTACTCGAACACTGAAGCTTTCTTT.

The table lists this clone with a count of one. The chain couples TRBV7-2 to TRBJ2-3, with D hard to call. This CDR3 comprises 12 residues. Trimming removed 8 bases at V and 1 base at J, with 7 bases between. From germline, CDR1 is SGHTA and CDR2 FQGNSA. The CDR3 DNA follows: TGTGCCAGCTCTCCGGGCACAGATACGCAGTATTTT. It translates to CASSPGTDTQYF.